The text below deals with one T cell receptor beta chain. Time point in this sample: patch test 1, 2 weeks after DPC sensitization. Treatment given: therapeutic diphenylcyclopropenone sensitization with weekly scalp DPC. Drawing of blood took place ahead of applying each patch test. The data were obtained in a study of human T cells and chemical hapten exposure. Across the study: The study enrolled mostly female patients with alopecia areata, totalis or universalis. How much TCR each sample yielded varied, mostly because pooled library volumes differed slightly.

TCRdb reanalysed the RACE reads using MiXCR and keeps one entry per CDR3 protein. Here the sample spans around 190,000 distinct CDR3 sequences, 20% to 25% being singletons. In germline, CDR1 is LNHNV, CDR2 YYDKDF (reference sequence). Trimming took 3 bases from V and 3 from J, leaving 20 bases between them. The CDR3 is 17 residues long. This chain uses TRBV15 with TRBJ2-5, with D possibly matching TRBD2 (5 bases). The receptor was isolated from a woman in her fifties or sixties with alopecia areata. Some clones in this sample may be carry-over from other donors' samples. The specimen comprised whole blood, sampled in connection with sensitization to the hapten diphenylcyclopropenone (DPC). The CDR3, as DNA: TGTGCCACCAGCAGCCTCTTCTCCGGGGTAACAGAAGAGACCCAGTACTTC. This sequence encodes CATSSLFSGVTEETQYF.